In its sample, the clone carrying this TCR beta chain was seen many times. Its target is not known. The data stem from a study of T cells in Graves' hyperthyroidism and ophthalmopathy. Study-level information: Specimen type is peripheral blood, collected at initial diagnosis prior to any treatment.

General study points: Most clonotypes that expanded in the thyroid above 0.001 also showed up in blood.

It was RNA transcripts that yielded the amplified TCR beta CDR3 regions. The study used the HTBI primer set for a first-round RT-PCR of the TCR CDR3. TCRdb itself ran the multiplex PCR reads through MiXCR, one entry per CDR3 protein. The sample carries around 390,000 distinct CDR3 sequences, roughly 15% recorded once. V gave up 2 bases and J gave up 6 bases, with 22 bases separating them. There are 17 residues in the CDR3. Material: blood. This sequence joins TRBV12-3 or TRBV12-4 and TRBJ1-1, with D possibly matching TRBD1 (6 bases). This TCR was recovered from a woman aged 30 to 39 with Graves' ophthalmopathy. CDR3 DNA sequence: TGTGCCAGCAGTTTAATTACTTTAGCAGGGGAGGTCGCTGAAGCTTTCTTT. Translation gives CASSLITLAGEVAEAFF.